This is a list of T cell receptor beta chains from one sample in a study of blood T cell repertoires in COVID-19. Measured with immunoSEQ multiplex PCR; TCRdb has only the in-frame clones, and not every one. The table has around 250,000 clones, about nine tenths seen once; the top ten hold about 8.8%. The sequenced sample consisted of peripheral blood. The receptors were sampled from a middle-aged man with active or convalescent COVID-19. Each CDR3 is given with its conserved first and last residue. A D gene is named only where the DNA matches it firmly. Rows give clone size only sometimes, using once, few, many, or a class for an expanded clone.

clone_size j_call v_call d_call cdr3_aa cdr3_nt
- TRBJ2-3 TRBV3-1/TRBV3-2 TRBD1 CASSPGQGGTDTQYF TGTGCCAGCAGCCCGGGACAGGGAGGGACAGATACGCAGTATTTT
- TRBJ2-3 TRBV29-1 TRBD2 CSVESGGGTDTQYF TGCAGCGTTGAATCGGGGGGAGGCACAGATACGCAGTATTTT
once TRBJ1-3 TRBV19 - CASSPDTYSGNTIYF TGTGCCAGTAGTCCCGACACCTACTCTGGAAACACCATATATTTT
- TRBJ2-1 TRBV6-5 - CATRPGARGEQFF TGTGCCACACGACCCGGCGCCAGGGGTGAGCAGTTCTTC
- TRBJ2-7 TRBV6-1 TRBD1 CASSEWGTGNEQYF TGTGCCAGCAGTGAATGGGGGACAGGAAACGAGCAGTACTTC
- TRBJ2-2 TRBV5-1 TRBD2 CASSLRGGRVAGELFF TGCGCCAGCAGCCTCCGGGGGGGTCGTGTTGCCGGGGAGCTGTTTTTT
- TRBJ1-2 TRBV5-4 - CASSQPPSGHGYTF TGTGCCAGCAGCCAACCCCCTTCTGGGCATGGCTACACCTTC
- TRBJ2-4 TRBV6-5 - CASRWRLTEVDIQYF TGTGCCAGCAGGTGGAGGCTCACGGAGGTAGACATTCAGTACTTC
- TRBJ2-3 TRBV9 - CASSTDGAGSTDTQYF TGTGCCAGCAGCACTGATGGGGCAGGGAGCACAGATACGCAGTATTTT
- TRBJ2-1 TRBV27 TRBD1 CASSYRGIGYEQFF TGTGCCAGCAGTTACAGGGGTATCGGCTATGAGCAGTTCTTC
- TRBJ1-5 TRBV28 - CASSSETTGLGQPQHF TGTGCCAGCAGTTCCGAGACAACAGGATTAGGACAGCCCCAGCATTTT
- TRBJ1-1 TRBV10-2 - CASSSVGANTEAFF TGCGCCAGCAGTAGCGTGGGTGCGAACACTGAAGCTTTCTTT
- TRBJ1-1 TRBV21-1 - CASSKGLEDRAAEAFF TGTGCCAGCAGCAAAGGCTTGGAGGACAGGGCAGCTGAAGCTTTCTTT
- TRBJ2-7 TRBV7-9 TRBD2 CASSLQGLGVNEQYF TGTGCCAGCAGCTTACAGGGACTAGGAGTAAACGAGCAGTACTTC
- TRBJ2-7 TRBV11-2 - CASSLGGLIQQYF TGTGCCAGCAGCTTAGGAGGGTTGATCCAGCAGTACTTC
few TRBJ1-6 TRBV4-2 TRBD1 CASSQGQGDSPLHF TGTGCCAGCAGCCAGGGACAGGGGGATTCACCCCTCCACTTT
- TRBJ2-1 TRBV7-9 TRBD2 CASRFPSGREGNEQFF TGTGCCAGCAGGTTCCCTAGCGGGAGGGAAGGCAATGAGCAGTTCTTC
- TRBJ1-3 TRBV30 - CAWRQQGTSGNTIYF TGTGCCTGGAGGCAGCAGGGGACCTCTGGAAACACCATATATTTT
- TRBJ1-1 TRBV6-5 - CASILTRGYTEAFF TGTGCCAGCATTCTCACCAGGGGATACACTGAAGCTTTCTTT
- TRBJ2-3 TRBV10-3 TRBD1 CAISGRDRETDTQYF TGTGCCATCAGTGGCAGGGACAGGGAAACAGATACGCAGTATTTT
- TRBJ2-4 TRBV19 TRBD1 CASGPTGGVDIQYF TGTGCCAGTGGCCCGACAGGGGGCGTGGACATTCAGTACTTC
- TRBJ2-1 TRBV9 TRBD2 CASSRAAGGNNEQFF TGTGCCTCTTCCCGGGCGGCGGGAGGGAACAATGAGCAGTTCTTC
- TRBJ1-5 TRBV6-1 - CASSRDVEPQHF TGTGCCAGCAGCCGGGATGTGGAGCCCCAGCATTTT
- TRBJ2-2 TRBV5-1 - CASSLADTTGELFF TGCGCCAGCAGCTTGGCCGACACGACCGGGGAGCTGTTTTTT
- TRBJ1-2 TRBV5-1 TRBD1 CASSGPGTGANYGYTF TGCGCCAGCAGCGGTCCCGGGACAGGGGCAAACTATGGCTACACCTTC
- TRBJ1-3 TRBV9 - CASSVVAERGNTIYF TGTGCCAGCAGCGTAGTTGCCGAGAGAGGAAACACCATATATTTT
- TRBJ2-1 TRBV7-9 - CASSPRGSSYNEQFF TGTGCCAGCAGCCCGCGGGGAAGCTCCTACAATGAGCAGTTCTTC
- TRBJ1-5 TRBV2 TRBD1 CASSDLGDRESNQPQHF TGTGCCAGCAGTGATCTCGGAGACAGGGAGTCCAATCAGCCCCAGCATTTT